This T cell receptor (beta chain) was sequenced during a study of beta chain features in type 1 diabetes. Broader study findings: Significant though moderate, a shortening of TCRB CDR3s appeared in all four CD4+ subsets of Type 1 diabetes patients.

This clone was picked up a small number of times. No antigen is known for it. Expressed TCRB transcripts got sequenced, as all isolated RNA was reverse transcribed. Sequencing was performed with immunoSEQ multiplex PCR; in TCRdb, only in-frame clones are kept and a portion is missing. The table shows 860,000 or so clones, with 17% occurring only once. From germline, CDR1 is MNHEY and CDR2 SMNVEV (reference sequence). This CDR3 has 14 amino acids. V was trimmed by 3 bases and J by 3 bases, leaving 11 bases between them. The specimen sequenced was naive CD4+ T cells from blood. The TCR was taken from a woman aged 18-30 years in good health. The rearrangement links TRBV27 to TRBJ1-1; D unresolved. As DNA, the CDR3 is TGTGCCAGCAGTTTTGTCCCCCAGCACACTGAAGCTTTCTTT. Protein: CASSFVPQHTEAFF.